This T cell receptor beta chain was sequenced in a study of cytotoxic CD8 clonotypes in ibrutinib-treated CLL. Study conclusions and caveats: Public clonotypes proved infrequent, and on treatment they shrank or remained steady.

This CDR3 is built from 14 residues. Trimming stripped 0 bases from V and 8 bases from J, with 11 bases between. In germline, CDR1 is SGHRS, CDR2 YFSETQ. About this clone itself: The target antigen is unknown.

TCRdb's copy holds only in-frame clones and misses some; the assay was immunoSEQ multiplex PCR. Among about 140,000 clones, 65% to 85% were seen once, and the ten largest hold less than 8.5%. The TCR comes from a human donor with chronic lymphocytic leukemia. This material consisted of PBMCs, taken after 36 months of ibrutinib treatment. This chain joins TRBV5-1 and TRBJ1-4; no reliable D call. For the CDR3, the DNA is TGCGCCAGCAGCTTGGTCCACAGAGGGGAAAAACTGTTTTTT. Amino acids: CASSLVHRGEKLFF.